These 22 T cell receptor beta chains came from one sample sequenced in a study of PD-1 blockade in mismatch repair-deficient tumors. TCRdb's copy holds only in-frame clones and misses some; the assay was immunoSEQ multiplex PCR. Of around 120,000 clones in the sample, 88% were seen once. Sequences were derived from peripheral blood, sampled approximately 71 weeks after starting pembrolizumab. These receptors were collected from an adult with mismatch repair-deficient cancer.

This sequence joins TRBV6-5 and TRBJ2-7, with 11 nucleotides matching TRBD1. This CDR3 comprises 14 residues. The germline CDR1 and CDR2 sequences are MNHEY and SVGAGI. V was pared by 2 bases and J by 5 bases, with 2 bases of the junction left unmatched. CDR3 DNA sequence: TGTGCCAGCAGTTACCGGGACAGGGGGGACGAGCAGTACTTC. It specifies CASSYRDRGDEQYF.

V is TRBV6-1 and J is TRBJ1-5; 8 nucleotides match TRBD1. The CDR3 is made up of 14 amino acids. The trim removed 6 bases at V and 0 bases at J, leaving 1 base unmatched. Germline loops: CDR1 MNHNS, CDR2 SASEGT. The CDR3 loop is CASRDRVSNQPQHF. The CDR3 DNA reads TGTGCCAGCAGGGACAGGGTTAGCAATCAGCCCCAGCATTTT.

The CDR3 reads CATRTSGSLNEQFF. The CDR3 nucleotides read TGTGCCACCCGGACTAGCGGGAGTCTCAATGAGCAGTTCTTC. The chain is built from TRBV27 and TRBJ2-1, with 13 bases fitting TRBD2. V lost 10 bases to trimming and J lost 6 bases; unmatched junction nucleotides: 6. Germline assignment: CDR1 MNHEY and CDR2 SMNVEV (reference sequence). The CDR3 extends over 14 amino acids.

The genes are TRBV19 and TRBJ2-2; D perhaps matches TRBD2 (6 bases). V was pared by 4 bases and J by 3 bases, with 9 bases between. The germline CDR1 and CDR2 sequences are LNHDA and SQIVND (reference sequence). The CDR3 totals 14 residues. The CDR3 loop reads CASSTGTHTGELFF. The CDR3 nucleotides read TGTGCCAGTAGTACAGGGACTCACACCGGGGAGCTGTTTTTT.

V and J are TRBV15 and TRBJ1-5; no clear D. With 3 bases removed from V and 3 bases from J, the gap between germline ends came to 15 bases. CDR1 is LNHNV and CDR2 is YYDKDF in the germline V gene (reference sequence). The CDR3 contains 16 residues. The CDR3 region has the DNA TGTGCCACCAGCAGGAGATTTGGACCGGTCAATCAGCCCCAGCATTTT. It specifies CATSRRFGPVNQPQHF.

The sample holds one count of this clone. This chain uses TRBV10-3 with TRBJ2-7, with D tentatively TRBD1 (5 bases). V lost 0 bases and J lost 5, with 17 bases in between. CDR3 length: 16 amino acids. Germline V gene lookup returns CDR1 ENHRY and CDR2 SYGVKD. In nucleotides, the CDR3 is TGTGCCATCAGTGAGTCTTTTAGGCAGGGCCTCGACGAGCAGTACTTC. Protein: CAISESFRQGLDEQYF.

The V gene is TRBV27, the J gene TRBJ2-1; D remains unclear. Deletions cut 5 bases from V and 10 bases from J, with 12 bases between. The V gene's germline CDR1 is MNHEY and CDR2 SMNVEV (reference sequence). This CDR3 is built from 12 residues. The CDR3 DNA follows: TGTGCCAGCAGTCCTAACGGGCTCGAGCAGTTCTTC. Protein product: CASSPNGLEQFF.

The J gene is TRBJ2-3, the V gene TRBV6-5, with a possible D match to TRBD1 (5 bases). CDR1 is MNHEY and CDR2 is SVGAGI in the germline V gene. The V end was cut by 2 bases, the J end by 2 bases, with 11 bases between. The CDR3 covers 15 residues. In DNA form, the CDR3 reads TGTGCCAGCAGTTACGGCGGCAGGGTCACAGATACGCAGTATTTT. It yields the protein CASSYGGRVTDTQYF.

The chain couples TRBV30 to TRBJ2-1; the D gene could be TRBD1 or TRBD2 (5 bases each). Trimming cost V 7 bases and J 4 bases, with 17 bases left between them. The CDR3 has 14 residues. Per the germline V gene, CDR1 is GTSNPN and CDR2 is SVGIG (reference sequence). The CDR3 nucleotides read TGTGCCTATGGAAAAAGGGGAGCTTACAATGAGCAGTTCTTC. It codes for CAYGKRGAYNEQFF.

This rearrangement joins TRBV11-2 to TRBJ1-4; D ambiguous. The CDR3 loop spans 12 amino acids. From germline, CDR1 is SGHAT and CDR2 FQNNGV. With 5 bases removed from V and 5 bases from J, the gap between germline ends came to 6 bases. The CDR3 reads CASSRPNEKLFF. The CDR3 coding sequence is TGTGCCAGCAGCCGCCCAAATGAAAAACTGTTTTTT.

The V gene is TRBV4-2, the J gene TRBJ2-3, with D perhaps matching TRBD2 (5 bases). Between the trimmed V and J ends, which lost 3 bases and 2 bases, there was a span of 18 bases. The CDR3 runs 17 residues. The germline V gene encodes CDR1 LGHNA and CDR2 YNFKEQ. Here the CDR3 DNA reads TGTGCCAGCAGCCATATTTTCTTGGAGAGGGACACAGATACGCAGTATTTT. Its translation is CASSHIFLERDTDTQYF.

This chain joins TRBV7-2 and TRBJ2-7, with D perhaps TRBD1 (5 bases). The CDR3 has 13 amino acids. Germline V CDR1 and CDR2: SGHTA, FQGNSA. V was pared by 5 bases and J by 6 bases, with 14 bases between. The CDR3, as DNA: TGTGCCAGCAGCCAAGAGCAGGGTCCCGAGCAGTACTTC. Translated, it gives CASSQEQGPEQYF.

The rearrangement links TRBV11-1 to TRBJ2-1, with D perhaps TRBD1 (5 bases). Germline assignment: CDR1 SGHAT and CDR2 FQDESV (reference sequence). The CDR3 is made up of 17 amino acids. V was pared by 6 bases and J by 7 bases, with 25 bases between. CDR3 nucleotide sequence: TGTGCCAGCAGTCCCCCCGAAGACAGACCTTTGTGGAATGAGCAGTTCTTC. Encoded protein: CASSPPEDRPLWNEQFF.

The chain combines TRBV6-5 with TRBJ2-3, with 9 bases identical to TRBD2. The J segment lost 2 bases and the V segment lost 6 bases, leaving 3 bases of the junction unmatched. Germline CDR1 MNHEY, CDR2 SVGAGI. The CDR3 consists of 14 residues. The CDR3 DNA sequence: TGTGCCAGCAGCCGACTAGCGGCCACAGATACGCAGTATTTT. This codes for CASSRLAATDTQYF.

This clone appeared once. The chain carries TRBV5-1 and TRBJ2-7; D is perhaps TRBD1 or TRBD2 (6 bases each). V lost 0 bases and J lost 4, with 23 bases in between. CDR1 and CDR2 from the germline V gene are SGHRS and YFSETQ. This CDR3 is 18 amino acids long. For the CDR3, the DNA is TGCGCCAGCAGCTTGGCGCTAGGGGGGCGCAACCTACTTTACGAGCAGTACTTC. It is translated as CASSLALGGRNLLYEQYF.

The chain employs TRBV7-8 and TRBJ2-7; TRBD2 matches 10 bases. The CDR3 spans 16 residues. The germline V gene has CDR1 SGHVS and CDR2 FQNEAQ. Germline trimming cut 3 bases from V and 3 bases from J; bases unmatched to any gene: 8. Here the CDR3 DNA reads TGTGCCAGCAGCTTCACAAGGACTAGCGGAAACTACGAGCAGTACTTC. Protein sequence: CASSFTRTSGNYEQYF.

Concerning this clone itself: One end of the junction does not line up with germline, which may come from a read error. The rearrangement uses TRBV7-3 and TRBJ2-7; TRBD1 is a possible D gene (5 bases). Germline CDR1 and CDR2: SGHTA and FQGTGA. The CDR3 is 16 amino acids. CDR3 DNA: TGTGCCAGCAGCCTAACCAAAGGGGCGCCTCCCTACGAGCAGTACTTC. Protein sequence: CASSLTKGAPPYEQYF.

The chain combines TRBV28 with TRBJ2-1; D is undetermined. This CDR3 has 14 residues. Germline V gives CDR1 MDHEN, CDR2 SYDVKM. V lost 4 bases, J lost 5 bases, and 12 bases lay in between. CDR3 amino acids: CASSSYRANNEQFF. CDR3 coding DNA: TGTGCCAGCAGTTCGTACCGGGCCAACAATGAGCAGTTCTTC.

CDR3 sequence (DNA): TGCGCCAGCAGCCAACTAACTAGCGGGAGCTTCTACGAGCAGTACTTC. This gives the protein CASSQLTSGSFYEQYF. The chain carries TRBV4-1 and TRBJ2-7, with 11 bases that match TRBD2. Germline V gene data show CDR1 as MGHRA and CDR2 as YSYEKL. With V trimmed by 2 bases and J by 3 bases, 6 bases remained unmatched. This CDR3 comprises 16 residues.

On this clone itself: This sample includes further DNA sequences coding for the same CDR3. The V gene is TRBV5-1, the J gene TRBJ2-1, with D unclear. The length of the CDR3 is 13 residues. Per the germline V gene, CDR1 is SGHRS and CDR2 is YFSETQ. Between the trimmed V and J ends, which lost 5 bases and 0 bases, there was a span of 6 bases. CDR3 in DNA: TGCGCCAGCAGTCTAAGCTCCTACAATGAGCAGTTCTTC. Translation gives CASSLSSYNEQFF.

The chain carries TRBV28 and TRBJ2-2; the match to TRBD1 covers 7 bases. The length of the CDR3 is 15 residues. J gave up 1 base and V 4 bases, and 3 bases lay outside the gene matches. Germline V gives CDR1 MDHEN, CDR2 SYDVKM. The CDR3 DNA sequence: TGTGCCAGCAGTTCGGGACAGCTGAACACCGGGGAGCTGTTTTTT. Translation: CASSSGQLNTGELFF.

DNA for the CDR3: TGTGCCAGCAGTTACGGTTCGGCAGCCTACGGAGGAGAGCAGTACTTC. Amino acid sequence: CASSYGSAAYGGEQYF. The gene calls are TRBV6-5 and TRBJ2-7, with D perhaps matching TRBD2 (5 bases). Germline V CDR1 and CDR2: MNHEY, SVGAGI. CDR3 length equals 16 residues. V was trimmed by 2 bases and J by 7 bases, leaving 21 bases between them.